This T cell receptor (beta chain) appears in the sequencing data of a study of identical twins. This clonotype was found many times. The CDR3 totals 13 residues. V shed 5 bases and J 6 bases; nucleotides not matched to a gene: 7. Germline V gene data show CDR1 as DFQATT and CDR2 as SNEGSKA (reference sequence). Template switching, a step in the protocol, added a universal primer site, and cDNA carried unique molecular identifiers. TCRdb reanalysed the 5' RACE reads using MiXCR and keeps one entry per CDR3 protein. Of under 800,000 distinct CDR3 sequences listed, less than 25% are singletons. These data also featured in a second study, about T cells expressing NK-cell markers. From that study: Seven sequenced donors out of eight were HCMV-seropositive, one seronegative. In a group of about six donors, dominant NKG2C+ clonotypes represented roughly 1.0-7.0% of CD8+ T cells. Similarly, these clonotypes led the CD3+CD56-NKG2C+ fraction as well in a few donors.

This chain uses TRBV20-1 with TRBJ1-2, with 9 positions matching TRBD1. The clonotype was recovered from a woman in her late teens or twenties in good health. Sequenced sample: PBMCs. CDR3 nucleotides: TGCAGTGCTCCCCGGACAGGGGTGGATGGCTACACCTTC. As protein: CSAPRTGVDGYTF.